This TCR beta chain was documented in a study of blood T cell repertoires in COVID-19. Study at large: The United States, Italy and Spain provided the acute and convalescent COVID-19 samples. T cells, B-cell-depleted T cells, or PBMCs supplied cDNA or gDNA.

Authors' analysis steps: Amplifying reference gene primers gave estimates of nucleated cell counts. The protocol was immunoSEQ multiplex PCR, while the TCRdb copy is restricted to in-frame clones and leaves out a portion. The D gene and trimming were derived from the DNA, and the V and J assignments and clone size from that table. The sample has approximately 78,000 clones; approximately 86% are singletons. V lost 0 bases, J lost 2 bases, and 6 bases stayed unmatched. This CDR3 spans 16 amino acids. Germline V gives CDR1 SGDLS, CDR2 YYNGEE. Input material: peripheral blood. This chain uses TRBV9 with TRBJ2-3, with 7 bases identical to TRBD1. The source of this sequence is a middle-aged man with acute or convalescent COVID-19. In DNA form, the CDR3 reads TGTGCCAGCAGCGTAGGGACAGGTTTGTACACAGATACGCAGTATTTT. This sequence encodes CASSVGTGLYTDTQYF.